The sequence of this TCR beta chain was determined in a study of T cell responses to AZD1222 COVID-19 vaccine. Notes on the study in general: Seropositive AZD1222 recipients at baseline numbered only five or six.

Measured with immunoSEQ multiplex PCR; TCRdb has only the in-frame clones, and not every one. Found here are fewer than 130,000 clones, less than 95% of them singletons; the top ten hold around 3%. Trimming left V 5 bases short and J 6 bases short, with 10 bases between. The CDR3 loop spans 12 amino acids. CDR1 is KGHSH and CDR2 is LQKENI in the germline V gene. Concerning this clone itself: The antigen remains undetermined.

This chain links TRBV18 with TRBJ1-1; D is perhaps TRBD1 (5 bases). This clonotype was obtained from an adult who received the AZD1222 COVID-19 vaccine. The input for sequencing was peripheral blood, taken 28 days after the second AZD1222 dose. The CDR3 region has the DNA TGTGCCAGCTCAACAGGCGGGCCTGAAGCTTTCTTT. Its protein product is CASSTGGPEAFF.